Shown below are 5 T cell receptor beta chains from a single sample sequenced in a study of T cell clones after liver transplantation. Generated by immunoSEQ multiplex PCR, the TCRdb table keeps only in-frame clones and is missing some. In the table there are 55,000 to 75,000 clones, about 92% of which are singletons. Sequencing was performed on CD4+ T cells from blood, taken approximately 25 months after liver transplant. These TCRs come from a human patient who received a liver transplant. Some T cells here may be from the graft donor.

Written as DNA, the CDR3 is TGTGCCAGTAGTATGACCGGGACTAGCGGGGCCAATGAGCAGTTCTTC. It codes for CASSMTGTSGANEQFF. The V gene is TRBV19, the J gene TRBJ2-1; 13 positions match TRBD2. With 3 bases clipped from V and 6 bases from J, the junction kept 5 bases outside the gene matches. Germline CDR1 and CDR2: LNHDA and SQIVND (reference sequence). The CDR3 is made up of 16 amino acids.

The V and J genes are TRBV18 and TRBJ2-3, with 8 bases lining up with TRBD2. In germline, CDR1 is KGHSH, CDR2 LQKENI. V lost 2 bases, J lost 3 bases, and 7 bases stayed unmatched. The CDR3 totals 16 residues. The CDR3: CASSPYGRAGTDTQYF. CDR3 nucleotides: TGTGCCAGCTCACCATACGGGAGGGCCGGGACAGATACGCAGTATTTT.

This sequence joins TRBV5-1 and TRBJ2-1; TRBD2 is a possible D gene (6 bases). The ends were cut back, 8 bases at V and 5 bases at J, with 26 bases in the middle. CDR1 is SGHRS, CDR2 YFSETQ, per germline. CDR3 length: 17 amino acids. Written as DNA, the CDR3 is TGCGCCAGTTCAGTTTTTTCGGGGGTCCCCTTGGACAATGAGCAGTTCTTC. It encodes CASSVFSGVPLDNEQFF.

The CDR3, as DNA: TGTGCCAGCAGCTTAGTGGGTGGCAGTGAAGCTTTCTTT. Translated: CASSLVGGSEAFF. The chain carries TRBV7-9 and TRBJ1-1; D remains ambiguous. Trimming removed 1 base from V and 7 bases from J, with 10 bases in between. This CDR3 comprises 13 residues. CDR1 and CDR2 from the germline V gene are SEHNR and FQNEAQ (reference sequence).

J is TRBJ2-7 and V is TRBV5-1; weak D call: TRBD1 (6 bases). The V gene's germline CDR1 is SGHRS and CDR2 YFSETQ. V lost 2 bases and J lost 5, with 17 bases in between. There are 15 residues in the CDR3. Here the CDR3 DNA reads TGCGCCAGCAGCTTTTTAGGGGGTAGTGGGGACGAGCAGTACTTC. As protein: CASSFLGGSGDEQYF.